The 14 T cell receptor beta chains presented below share a single source sample, sequenced in a study of glioma-infiltrating T cells. TCR alpha and beta CDR3 regions were amplified from RNA using iRepertoire nested multiplex PCR. Each CDR3 protein is one row after TCRdb ran MiXCR on the multiplex PCR reads. The sample includes approximately 190,000 distinct CDR3 sequences, around 30% of them seen just once. Input material: glioma tissue, nonneoplastic brain tissue, or PBMCs (not recorded which). The receptors were gathered from a human donor with low-grade glioma or glioblastoma, undergoing nonglioma brain surgery, or in good health (not recorded which).

V gene TRBV18 combines with J gene TRBJ1-3; no clear D gene. V was pared by 8 bases and J by 0 bases, with 11 bases between. This CDR3 is 14 amino acids long. Germline lookup yields CDR1 KGHSH and CDR2 LQKENI. In nucleotides, the CDR3 is TGTGCCAGCAATCCCGGGAGCTCTGGAAACACCATATATTTT. Amino acids: CASNPGSSGNTIYF.

This clonotype has at least ten counts. The chain recombines TRBV7-2 with TRBJ2-7; TRBD2 agrees at 8 bases. The V gene end was trimmed by 0 bases and the J gene end by 3 bases; junction bases not matched to a gene: 7. From germline, CDR1 is SGHTA and CDR2 FQGNSA. The CDR3 has 16 amino acids. The CDR3 spells CASSLAPAGDIYEQYF. Here the CDR3 DNA reads TGTGCCAGCAGCTTAGCCCCAGCGGGAGACATCTACGAGCAGTACTTC.

Many counts were recorded for this clonotype. The chain couples TRBV19 to TRBJ2-1; 7 nucleotides agree with TRBD2. Looked up from germline, CDR1 is LNHDA and CDR2 is SQIVND (reference sequence). Germline trimming cut 6 bases from V and 2 bases from J; bases unmatched to any gene: 4. CDR3 length: 14 amino acids. The CDR3 region is CASRLSGAYNEQFF. The CDR3 DNA follows: TGTGCCAGTAGATTGAGCGGGGCCTACAATGAGCAGTTCTTC.

As regards this clonotype: A read error is possible here, since a much larger clone lies one base away. CDR3 residues: CASSPRTALEAFF. For the CDR3, the DNA is TGTGCCAGTAGTCCCAGGACGGCTCTTGAAGCTTTCTTT. The chain employs TRBV19 and TRBJ1-1, with D uncertain. The CDR3 is 13 residues long. V was clipped by 5 bases and J by 7 bases, with 14 bases between them. The V gene's germline CDR1 is LNHDA and CDR2 SQIVND (reference sequence). The full variable domain, rest sourced from reference TRBV19 and TRBJ1-1, is DGGITQSPKYLFRKEGQNVTLSCEQNLNHDAMYWYRQDPGQGLRLIYYSQIVNDFQKGDIAEGYSVSREKKESFPLTVTSAQKNPTAFYLCASSPRTALEAFFGQGTRLTVV.

The CDR3 sequence: CASSYSRSPYGGTEAFF. Written as DNA, the CDR3 is TGTGCCAGCAGTTACTCAAGGAGCCCCTATGGTGGCACTGAAGCTTTCTTT. The V gene is TRBV6-2 or TRBV6-3, the J gene TRBJ1-1; D is undetermined. V was shortened by 0 bases and J by 4 bases, with 18 bases between the two germline ends. The CDR3 runs 17 residues. Per the germline V gene, CDR1 is MNHEY and CDR2 is SVGEGT.

As concerns this clonotype: It may be a read error: a sequence one base away is much more abundant. V and J are TRBV3-1 and TRBJ2-7; 7 bases are a match to TRBD2. CDR1 and CDR2 from the germline V gene are LGHDT and YNNKEL (reference sequence). The CDR3 runs 14 residues. The CDR3 sequence is CVSSFAGVMYEQYF. Written as DNA, the CDR3 is TGTGTCAGCAGCTTTGCGGGAGTTATGTACGAGCAGTACTTC.

This clonotype was seen repeatedly, ten times or more. The chain is built from TRBV20-1 and TRBJ2-7, with TRBD2 matching over 10 bases. V lost 0 bases to trimming and J lost 6 bases; unmatched junction nucleotides: 11. Germline loops: CDR1 DFQATT, CDR2 SNEGSKA (reference sequence). This CDR3 is 16 amino acids long. The CDR3 reads CSARDRLAGDVREQYF. CDR3 in DNA: TGCAGTGCTAGAGATCGGCTAGCGGGAGATGTTCGCGAGCAGTACTTC.

The CDR3 spells CASSLAGPLRRTDTQYF. The CDR3 DNA reads as TGTGCCAGCAGTTTGGCGGGCCCCCTCCGGCGCACAGATACGCAGTATTTT. This rearrangement joins TRBV12-3 or TRBV12-4 to TRBJ2-3, with TRBD2 as a possible D gene (5 bases). Trimming took off 3 bases at V and 1 base at J, with 17 bases between the two ends. The CDR3 extends over 17 amino acids.

Concerning this clonotype: A read error may be the cause here, since a much bigger clone is one base away. The chain links TRBV18 to TRBJ2-3, with TRBD2 as a possible D gene (6 bases). The V gene's germline CDR1 is KGHSH and CDR2 LQKENI. CDR3 length: 17 residues. CDR3 in DNA: TGTGCCAGCTCACCGAATCGAATAGCGGACTACACAGATGCGCAGTATTTT. Its translation: CASSPNRIADYTDAQYF.

V and J are TRBV28 and TRBJ2-1, with 8 bases aligning to TRBD2. Trimming took 10 bases from V and 8 from J; bases not matched to a gene: 16. This CDR3 is built from 15 residues. The germline gives CDR1 MDHEN, CDR2 SYDVKM. The chain's CDR3 is CATAGGAGVGYEQFF. In DNA, the CDR3 is TGTGCCACCGCGGGGGGAGCGGGAGTAGGCTATGAGCAGTTCTTC.

This clonotype was seen at least ten times. The chain combines TRBV20-1 with TRBJ2-3, with 9 bases matching TRBD2. This CDR3 region has 12 residues. Trimming took 6 bases from V and 6 from J; bases not matched to a gene: 4. Germline lookup yields CDR1 DFQATT and CDR2 SNEGSKA (reference sequence). The CDR3 is CSARSGSDTQYF. CDR3 DNA: TGCAGTGCCCGTAGCGGGAGTGATACGCAGTATTTT.

A note on this clonotype: The conserved closing phenylalanine or tryptophan is absent in this CDR3, likely reflecting a read error. The rearrangement links TRBV7-9 to TRBJ2-1, with a possible D match to TRBD1 (5 bases). The CDR3 consists of 13 residues. The V end was cut by 5 bases, the J end by 5 bases, with 10 bases between. Germline values: CDR1 SEHNR, CDR2 FQNEAQ (reference sequence). Here the CDR3 DNA reads TGTGCCAGCAGCAAACAGGACCACAATGAGCAGTTCCTC. Translating it yields CASSKQDHNEQFL.

Ten or more counts support this clonotype. V and J are TRBV20-1 and TRBJ1-5; D remains unclear. CDR1 and CDR2 (germline): DFQATT, SNEGSKA (reference sequence). With 6 bases removed from V and 0 bases from J, the gap between germline ends came to 12 bases. The CDR3 consists of 14 residues. CDR3: CSAKKGYSNQPQHF. The CDR3 nucleotides read TGCAGTGCAAAGAAGGGTTATAGCAATCAGCCCCAGCATTTT.

About this clonotype: This sequence may be a read error, since a much larger clone differs from it by one base. The V call is TRBV29-1, the J call TRBJ1-2; TRBD1 matches 8 bases. The CDR3 has 13 amino acids. V shed 4 bases and J 8 bases; nucleotides not matched to a gene: 9. Germline V gene data show CDR1 as SQVTM and CDR2 as ANQGSEA. This chain's CDR3 is CSVVTMDRDGYTF. The CDR3, as DNA: TGCAGCGTTGTCACGATGGACAGGGACGGCTACACCTTC.